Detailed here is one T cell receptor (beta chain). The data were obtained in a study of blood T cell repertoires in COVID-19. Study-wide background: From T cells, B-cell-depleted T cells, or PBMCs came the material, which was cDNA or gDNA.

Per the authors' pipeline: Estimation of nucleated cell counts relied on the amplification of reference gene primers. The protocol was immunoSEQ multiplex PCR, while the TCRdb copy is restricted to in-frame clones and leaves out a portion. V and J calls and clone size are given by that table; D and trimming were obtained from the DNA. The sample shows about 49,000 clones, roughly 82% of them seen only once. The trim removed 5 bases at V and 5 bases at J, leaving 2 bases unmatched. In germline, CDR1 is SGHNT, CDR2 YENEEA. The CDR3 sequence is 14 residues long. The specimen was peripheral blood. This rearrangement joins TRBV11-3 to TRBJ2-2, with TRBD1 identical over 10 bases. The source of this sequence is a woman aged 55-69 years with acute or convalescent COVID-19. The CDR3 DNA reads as TGTGCCAGCAGCCGGGACAGGGGAACCGGGGAGCTGTTTTTT. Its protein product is CASSRDRGTGELFF.